What follows are 9 T cell receptor beta chains derived from one specimen sequenced in a study of shared clonotypes between healthy human individuals. Sequencing was performed with immunoSEQ multiplex PCR; in TCRdb, only in-frame clones are kept and a portion is missing. This sample has over a million clones; about three quarters occur once, and the top ten carry approximately 1.5%. The specimen sequenced was memory CD4+ T cells sorted from blood. Subset specified: CD45RA-negative fraction. These receptor sequences come from a man aged 18 to 29 in good health.

This clone appeared a few times. Here the CDR3 reads CASSLLWGTTYEQYF. CDR3 in DNA: TGTGCCAGCAGCCTGCTTTGGGGAACTACCTACGAGCAGTACTTC. The chain is built from TRBV11-1 and TRBJ2-7; D is ambiguous. The germline V gene encodes CDR1 SGHAT and CDR2 FQDESV (reference sequence). Trimming cost V 5 bases and J 2 bases, with 16 bases left between them. The CDR3 runs to 15 residues. The variable domain in full, with the rest retrieved from reference TRBV11-1 and TRBJ2-7, is EAEVAQSPRYKITEKSQAVAFWCDPISGHATLYWYRQILGQGPELLVQFQDESVVDDSQLPKDRFSAERLKGVDSTLKIQPAELGDSAMYLCASSLLWGTTYEQYFGPGTRLTVT.

J is TRBJ2-7 and V is TRBV5-1, with 7 bases fitting TRBD1. This CDR3 is 12 amino acids long. J gave up 2 bases and V 7 bases, and 3 bases lay outside the gene matches. Germline CDR1 is SGHRS and CDR2 is YFSETQ. CDR3 amino acids: CASGTETYEQYF. DNA of the CDR3: TGCGCCAGCGGGACAGAAACCTACGAGCAGTACTTC. Full variable domain (outside the CDR3, taken from reference TRBV5-1 and TRBJ2-7): KAGVTQTPRYLIKTRGQQVTLSCSPISGHRSVSWYQQTPGQGLQFLFEYFSETQRNKGNFPGRFSGRQFSNSRSEMNVSTLELGDSALYLCASGTETYEQYFGPGTRLTVT.

This clone was seen once. J is TRBJ2-2 and V is TRBV5-4, with 8 bases aligning to TRBD1. The ends lost 9 bases at V and 3 bases at J; junction bases unmatched: 13. The CDR3 spans 16 residues. Germline CDR1 reads SGHNT; CDR2 reads YYREEE (reference sequence). CDR3 nucleotide sequence: TGTGCCATTCCTAGGGGACAGGTCACGGACACCGGGGAGCTGTTTTTT. Translation: CAIPRGQVTDTGELFF.

This chain connects TRBV21-1 to TRBJ2-3; the table calls TRBD2, which could not be checked here. TRBV21-1 corresponds to a pseudogene. The CDR3 covers 13 residues. CDR3 sequence: CANHRETTDTQYF. DNA of the CDR3: TGTGCCAACCACCGAGAAACTACAGATACGCAGTATTTT.

The V call is TRBV29-1, the J call TRBJ2-7; the D gene is possibly TRBD1 (5 bases). The V gene's germline CDR1 is SQVTM and CDR2 ANQGSEA. The CDR3 is 14 amino acids. Trimming stripped 7 bases from V and 0 bases from J, with 16 bases between. The CDR3, as DNA: TGCAGCGCCGCGAGTTCAGGGTACTCCTACGAGCAGTACTTC. Protein: CSAASSGYSYEQYF.

This chain uses TRBV30 with TRBJ2-5, with D uncertain. From germline, CDR1 is GTSNPN and CDR2 SVGIG (reference sequence). The CDR3 consists of 12 residues. Trimming removed 2 bases from V and 10 bases from J, with 14 bases in between. The CDR3 region has the DNA TGTGCCTGGAGTCCCCCGGGCCTCGGCCAGTACTTC. Protein product: CAWSPPGLGQYF. The complete variable domain, with remaining parts taken from reference TRBV30 and TRBJ2-5, reads SQTIHQWPATLVQPVGSPLSLECTVEGTSNPNLYWYRQAAGRGLQLLFYSVGIGQISSEVPQNLSASRPQDRQFILSSKKLLLSDSGFYLCAWSPPGLGQYFGPGTRLLVL.

This rearrangement joins TRBV7-6 to TRBJ2-2; 11 bases are shared with TRBD2. The CDR3 extends over 17 amino acids. Germline V gives CDR1 SGHVS, CDR2 FNYEAQ. The V segment lost 1 base and the J segment 3 bases; nucleotides outside the gene matches: 4. The CDR3 DNA follows: TGTGCCAGCAGCTTAGGACTAGCGGGATGGGACACCGGGGAGCTGTTTTTT. It encodes CASSLGLAGWDTGELFF. Using reference TRBV7-6 and TRBJ2-2 for the parts outside the CDR3, the full variable domain is GAGVSQSPRYKVTKRGQDVALRCDPISGHVSLYWYRQALGQGPEFLTYFNYEAQQDKSGLPNDRFSAERPEGSISTLTIQRTEQRDSAMYRCASSLGLAGWDTGELFFGEGSRLTVL.

This sequence joins TRBV5-6 and TRBJ2-4; the D gene is possibly TRBD1 (5 bases). The CDR3 has 15 residues. Trimming stripped 5 bases from V and 1 base from J, with 13 bases between. Germline V gene data show CDR1 as SGHDT and CDR2 as YYEEEE. CDR3 sequence reads: CASSHWTFAKNIQYF. CDR3 DNA sequence: TGTGCCAGCAGTCATTGGACATTTGCCAAAAACATTCAGTACTTC.

The V gene is TRBV4-3, the J gene TRBJ2-7; tentative D call: TRBD2 (5 bases). Germline assignment: CDR1 LGHNA and CDR2 YSLEER. The CDR3 contains 16 residues. Between the trimmed V and J ends, which lost 1 base and 0 bases, there was a span of 13 bases. CDR3 loop: CASSQGSGGLSYEQYF. CDR3 DNA sequence: TGCGCCAGCAGCCAAGGGTCTGGCGGGCTCTCCTACGAGCAGTACTTC.